This T cell receptor (beta chain) comes out of a study of beta chain features in type 1 diabetes. Expressed TCRB transcripts were sequenced because the isolated RNA had all been reverse transcribed beforehand. Assay used: immunoSEQ multiplex PCR; TCRdb lists only in-frame clones, some missing. The table lists 550,000 to 850,000 clones, 13% of them singletons. CDR1 is MNHEY and CDR2 is SVGAGI in the germline V gene. The CDR3 loop spans 14 amino acids. V gave up 5 bases and J gave up 0 bases, with 10 bases separating them. Notes on the study in general: PCR, the amplification step, might favor shorter templates, equally in patients and controls. Type 1 diabetes patients had TCRB CDR3s that were shorter (moderately but significantly so) in all four CD4+ subsets.

This clone was seen a handful of times. Its antigen is undetermined. Sequencing was performed on naive CD4+ T cells from blood. The TCR was taken from a man aged 18 to 29 with type 1 diabetes. J is TRBJ1-1 and V is TRBV6-5; no clear D gene. This CDR3 is CASSRSQMNTEAFF. The CDR3 DNA reads as TGTGCCAGCAGTAGATCCCAGATGAACACTGAAGCTTTCTTT.